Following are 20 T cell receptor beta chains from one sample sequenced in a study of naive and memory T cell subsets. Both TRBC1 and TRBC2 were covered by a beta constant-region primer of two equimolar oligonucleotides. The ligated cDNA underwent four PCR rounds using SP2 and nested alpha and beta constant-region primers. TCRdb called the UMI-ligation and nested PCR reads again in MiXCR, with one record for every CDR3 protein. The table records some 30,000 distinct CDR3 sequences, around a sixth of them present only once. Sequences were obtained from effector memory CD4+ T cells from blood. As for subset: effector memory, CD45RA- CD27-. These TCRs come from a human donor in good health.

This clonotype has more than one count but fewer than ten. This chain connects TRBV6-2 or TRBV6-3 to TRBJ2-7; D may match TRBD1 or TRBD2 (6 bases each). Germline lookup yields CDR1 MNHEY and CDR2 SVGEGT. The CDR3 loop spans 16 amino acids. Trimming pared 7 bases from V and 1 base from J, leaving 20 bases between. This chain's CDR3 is CASTPAGQGQSYEQYF. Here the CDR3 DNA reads TGTGCCAGCACCCCCGCGGGGCAGGGGCAGTCCTACGAGCAGTACTTC.

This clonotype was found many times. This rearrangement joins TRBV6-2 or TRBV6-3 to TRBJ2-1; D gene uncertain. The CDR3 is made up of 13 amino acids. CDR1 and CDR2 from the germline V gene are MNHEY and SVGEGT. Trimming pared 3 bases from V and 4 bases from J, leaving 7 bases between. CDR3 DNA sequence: TGTGCCAGCAGTTATTCCCCATACAATGAGCAGTTCTTC. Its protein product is CASSYSPYNEQFF.

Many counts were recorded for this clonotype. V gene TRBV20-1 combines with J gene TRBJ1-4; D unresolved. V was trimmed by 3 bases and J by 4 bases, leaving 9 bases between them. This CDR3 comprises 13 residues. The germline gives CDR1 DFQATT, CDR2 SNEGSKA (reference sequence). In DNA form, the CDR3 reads TGCAGTGCTAGTAGAGGGAATAATGAAAAACTGTTTTTT. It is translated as CSASRGNNEKLFF.

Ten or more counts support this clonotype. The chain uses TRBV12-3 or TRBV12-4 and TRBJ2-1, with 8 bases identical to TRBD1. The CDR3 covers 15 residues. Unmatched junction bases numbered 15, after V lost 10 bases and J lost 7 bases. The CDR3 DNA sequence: TGTGCCATTAGGCCAGGGGGCAGCCAGTTGAATGAGCAGTTCTTC. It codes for CAIRPGGSQLNEQFF.

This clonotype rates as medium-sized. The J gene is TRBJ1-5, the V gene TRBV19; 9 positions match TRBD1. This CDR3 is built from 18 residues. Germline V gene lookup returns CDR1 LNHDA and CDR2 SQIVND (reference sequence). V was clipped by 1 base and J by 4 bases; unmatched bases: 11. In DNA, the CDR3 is TGTGCCAGTAGTATAGGACCGGGACAGGGTTGGGGAAATCAGCCCCAGCATTTT. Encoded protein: CASSIGPGQGWGNQPQHF.

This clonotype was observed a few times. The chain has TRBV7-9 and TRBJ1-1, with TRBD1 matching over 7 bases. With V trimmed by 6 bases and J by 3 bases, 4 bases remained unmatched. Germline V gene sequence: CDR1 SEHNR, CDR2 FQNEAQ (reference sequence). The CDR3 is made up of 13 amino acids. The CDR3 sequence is CASRFQGDTEAFF. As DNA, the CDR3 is TGTGCCAGCAGGTTCCAGGGGGACACTGAAGCTTTCTTT.

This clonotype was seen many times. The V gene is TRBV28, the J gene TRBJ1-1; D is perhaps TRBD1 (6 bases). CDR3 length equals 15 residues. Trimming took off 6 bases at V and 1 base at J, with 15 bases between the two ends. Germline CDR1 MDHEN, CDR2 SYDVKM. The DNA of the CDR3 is TGTGCCAGCAGCTCCGCTGGACAGACGAACACTGAAGCTTTCTTT. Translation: CASSSAGQTNTEAFF.

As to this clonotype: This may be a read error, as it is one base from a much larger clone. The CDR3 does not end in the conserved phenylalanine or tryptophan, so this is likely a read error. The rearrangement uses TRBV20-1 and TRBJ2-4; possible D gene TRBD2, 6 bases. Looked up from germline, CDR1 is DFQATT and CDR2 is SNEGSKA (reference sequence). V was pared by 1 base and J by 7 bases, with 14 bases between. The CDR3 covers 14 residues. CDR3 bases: TGCAGTGCTAGAGTAAGCGGGTACGGGAACATTCAGTACCTC. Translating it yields CSARVSGYGNIQYL.

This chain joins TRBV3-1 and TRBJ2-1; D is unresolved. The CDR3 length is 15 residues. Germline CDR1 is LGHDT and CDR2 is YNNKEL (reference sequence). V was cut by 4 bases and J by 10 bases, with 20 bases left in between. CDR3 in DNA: TGTGCCAGCAGCCCCGGAACATGGGTGAACGGGGAGCAGTTCTTC. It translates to CASSPGTWVNGEQFF.

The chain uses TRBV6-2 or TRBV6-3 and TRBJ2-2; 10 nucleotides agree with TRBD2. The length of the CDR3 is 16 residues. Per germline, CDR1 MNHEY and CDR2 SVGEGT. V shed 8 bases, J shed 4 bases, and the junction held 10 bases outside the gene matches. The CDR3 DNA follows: TGTGCCAGCGGAGGGCTAGCGGGAGCTAGCACCGGGGAGCTGTTTTTT. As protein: CASGGLAGASTGELFF.

The DNA of the CDR3 is TGCGCCAGCAGCTTGGACGGACAGGGGATCTATGGCTACACCTTC. This sequence encodes CASSLDGQGIYGYTF. The J gene is TRBJ1-2, the V gene TRBV5-1; TRBD1 matches at 9 bases. The CDR3 contains 15 residues. Germline V gives CDR1 SGHRS, CDR2 YFSETQ. Trimming removed 0 bases from V and 4 bases from J; junction bases left unmatched: 4.

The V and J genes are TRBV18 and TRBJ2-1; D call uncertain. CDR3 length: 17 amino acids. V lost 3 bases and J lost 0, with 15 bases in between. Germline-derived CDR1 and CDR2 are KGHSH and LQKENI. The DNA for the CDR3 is TGTGCCAGCTCACCCGGGCTCGAAAGTAGCTCCTACAATGAGCAGTTCTTC. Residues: CASSPGLESSSYNEQFF.

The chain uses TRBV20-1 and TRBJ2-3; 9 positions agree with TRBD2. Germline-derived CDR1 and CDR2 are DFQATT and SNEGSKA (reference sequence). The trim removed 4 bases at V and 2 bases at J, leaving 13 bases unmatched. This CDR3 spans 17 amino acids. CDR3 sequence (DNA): TGCAGTGCTATTCATAGCCCAGCGGGAGGCATCACAGATACGCAGTATTTT. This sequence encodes CSAIHSPAGGITDTQYF.

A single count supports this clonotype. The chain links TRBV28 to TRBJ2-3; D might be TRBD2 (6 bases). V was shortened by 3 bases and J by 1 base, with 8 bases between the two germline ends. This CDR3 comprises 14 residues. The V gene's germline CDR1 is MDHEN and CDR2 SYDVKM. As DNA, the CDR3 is TGTGCCAGCAGTTTTTCTAGCGGCACAGATACGCAGTATTTT. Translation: CASSFSSGTDTQYF.

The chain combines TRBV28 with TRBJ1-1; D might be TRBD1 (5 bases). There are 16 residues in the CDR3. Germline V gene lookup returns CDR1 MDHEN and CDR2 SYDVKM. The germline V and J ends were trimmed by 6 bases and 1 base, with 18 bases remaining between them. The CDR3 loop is CASRRSGFSRNTEAFF. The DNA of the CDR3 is TGTGCCAGCAGACGATCAGGGTTTTCCCGGAACACTGAAGCTTTCTTT.

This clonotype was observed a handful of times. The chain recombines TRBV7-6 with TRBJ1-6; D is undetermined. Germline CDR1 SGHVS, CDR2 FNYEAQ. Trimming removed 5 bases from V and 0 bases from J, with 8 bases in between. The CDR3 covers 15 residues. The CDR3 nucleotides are TGTGCCAGCAGCCCCTACTCCTCCTATAATTCACCCCTCCACTTT. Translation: CASSPYSSYNSPLHF.

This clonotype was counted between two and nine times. The CDR3 DNA reads as TGCAGTGCTAGAGTAGGGCAGGATAATCAGCCCCAGCATTTT. The encoded protein is CSARVGQDNQPQHF. The rearrangement links TRBV20-1 to TRBJ1-5, with D uncertain. Per the germline V gene, CDR1 is DFQATT and CDR2 is SNEGSKA (reference sequence). Between the trimmed V and J ends, which lost 1 base and 4 bases, there was a span of 11 bases. The CDR3 has 14 residues.

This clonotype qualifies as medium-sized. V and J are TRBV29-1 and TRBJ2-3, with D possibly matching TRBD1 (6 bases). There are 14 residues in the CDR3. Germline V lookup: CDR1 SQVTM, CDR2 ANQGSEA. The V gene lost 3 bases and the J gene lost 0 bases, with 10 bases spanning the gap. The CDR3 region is CSVERTVSTDTQYF. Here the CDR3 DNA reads TGCAGCGTTGAGAGGACAGTTAGCACAGATACGCAGTATTTT.

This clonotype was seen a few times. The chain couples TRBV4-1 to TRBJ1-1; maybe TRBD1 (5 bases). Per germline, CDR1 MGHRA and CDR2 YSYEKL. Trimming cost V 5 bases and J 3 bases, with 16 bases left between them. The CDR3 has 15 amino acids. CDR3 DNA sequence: TGCGCCAGCAGCTCCCCGACTCGGGGGTACACTGAAGCTTTCTTT. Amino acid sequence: CASSSPTRGYTEAFF.

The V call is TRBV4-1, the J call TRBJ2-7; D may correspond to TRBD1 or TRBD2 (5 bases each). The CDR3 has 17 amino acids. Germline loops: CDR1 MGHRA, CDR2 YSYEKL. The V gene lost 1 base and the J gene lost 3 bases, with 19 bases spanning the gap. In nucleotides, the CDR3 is TGCGCCAGCAGCCAAGGTGAGGGGACCCACTACAACTACGAGCAGTACTTC. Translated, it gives CASSQGEGTHYNYEQYF.